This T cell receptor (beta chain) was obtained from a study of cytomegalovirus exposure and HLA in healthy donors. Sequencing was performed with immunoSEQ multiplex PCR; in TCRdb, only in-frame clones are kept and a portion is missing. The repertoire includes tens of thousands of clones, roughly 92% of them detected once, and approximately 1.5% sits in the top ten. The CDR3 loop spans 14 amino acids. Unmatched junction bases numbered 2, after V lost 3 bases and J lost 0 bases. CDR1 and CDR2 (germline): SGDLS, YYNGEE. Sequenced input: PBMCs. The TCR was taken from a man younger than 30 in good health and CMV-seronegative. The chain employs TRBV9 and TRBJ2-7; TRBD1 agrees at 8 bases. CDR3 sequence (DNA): TGTGCCAGCAGCGGCACAGGGGGCTCCTACGAGCAGTACTTC. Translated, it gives CASSGTGGSYEQYF.